The 21 T cell receptor beta chains below all came from one sample that was sequenced in a study of cytomegalovirus exposure and HLA in healthy donors. PCR amplification relied on 60 Vbeta primers (plus 13 Jbeta primers). Measured with immunoSEQ multiplex PCR; TCRdb has only the in-frame clones, and not every one. Among some 170,000 clones, roughly four fifths were seen once, and the ten largest hold about 10%. Sequences were obtained from PBMCs. The receptors originated from a man aged 50 or older in good health and CMV-seropositive.

The CDR3 coding sequence is TGTGCCAGCAGCTTAACAGGGGGATTGAACACTGAAGCTTTCTTT. Protein product: CASSLTGGLNTEAFF. The chain carries TRBV7-9 and TRBJ1-1; TRBD1 matches at 8 bases. With 2 bases clipped from V and 0 bases from J, the junction kept 2 bases outside the gene matches. Germline-derived CDR1 and CDR2 are SEHNR and FQNEAQ (reference sequence). This CDR3 has 15 amino acids.

The chain couples TRBV7-6 to TRBJ2-3, with D possibly being TRBD2 (6 bases). The CDR3 covers 16 residues. The germline V gene encodes CDR1 SGHVS and CDR2 FNYEAQ. The ends were cut back, 5 bases at V and 6 bases at J, with 21 bases in the middle. The CDR3 region has the DNA TGTGCCAGCAGCAGAGGCAGCGGGCCCCTCAGGGATACGCAGTATTTT. It specifies CASSRGSGPLRDTQYF. Based on the CDR3 plus reference TRBV7-6 and TRBJ2-3, the full variable domain is GAGVSQSPRYKVTKRGQDVALRCDPISGHVSLYWYRQALGQGPEFLTYFNYEAQQDKSGLPNDRFSAERPEGSISTLTIQRTEQRDSAMYRCASSRGSGPLRDTQYFGPGTRLTVL.

The V call is TRBV2, the J call TRBJ2-3; TRBD2 aligns across 7 bases. Germline loops: CDR1 SNHLY, CDR2 FYNNEI. The trim removed 7 bases at V and 0 bases at J, leaving 13 bases unmatched. The CDR3 consists of 17 residues. In DNA, the CDR3 is TGTGCCAGCAAGTGGGTAGCGGGCACGTCTAGCACAGATACGCAGTATTTT. Translated: CASKWVAGTSSTDTQYF.

The chain recombines TRBV5-5 with TRBJ2-5; TRBD1 aligns across 7 bases. Germline assignment: CDR1 SGHKS and CDR2 YYEKEE (reference sequence). With 0 bases clipped from V and 5 bases from J, the junction kept 10 bases outside the gene matches. The CDR3 is made up of 16 amino acids. The CDR3 bases are TGTGCCAGCAGCTTGGGTGGCGAGGGGGCTGGGGAGACCCAGTACTTC. It codes for CASSLGGEGAGETQYF. Variable domain in full (rest from reference TRBV5-5 and TRBJ2-5): DAGVTQSPTHLIKTRGQQVTLRCSPISGHKSVSWYQQVLGQGPQFIFQYYEKEERGRGNFPDRFSARQFPNYSSELNVNALLLGDSALYLCASSLGGEGAGETQYFGPGTRLLVL.

This sequence joins TRBV11-2 and TRBJ2-7, with TRBD1 identical over 7 bases. There are 13 residues in the CDR3. CDR1 SGHAT and CDR2 FQNNGV come from the germline V gene. The J segment lost 6 bases and the V segment lost 6 bases, leaving 8 bases of the junction unmatched. The CDR3: CASSYRGRGEQYF. CDR3 nucleotide sequence: TGTGCCAGCAGTTACAGGGGAAGGGGCGAGCAGTACTTC.

V usage is TRBV7-3 and J usage is TRBJ2-3, with TRBD2 as a possible D gene (5 bases). The CDR3 contains 15 residues. CDR1 is SGHTA and CDR2 is FQGTGA in the germline V gene. Trimming took off 7 bases at V and 4 bases at J, with 18 bases between the two ends. This CDR3 reads CASNHGLRAADTQYF. CDR3 bases: TGTGCCAGCAACCACGGACTGAGGGCCGCAGATACGCAGTATTTT. Combining the CDR3 with reference TRBV7-3 and TRBJ2-3 gives the whole variable domain GAGVSQTPSNKVTEKGKYVELRCDPISGHTALYWYRQSLGQGPEFLIYFQGTGAADDSGLPNDRFFAVRPEGSVSTLKIQRTERGDSAVYLCASNHGLRAADTQYFGPGTRLTVL.

This clone is a singleton in its sample. V gene TRBV5-6 combines with J gene TRBJ1-2; TRBD1 aligns across 9 bases. The germline V gene has CDR1 SGHDT and CDR2 YYEEEE. The CDR3 is made up of 15 amino acids. V lost 2 bases and J lost 1; bases outside the gene matches: 3. Here the CDR3 DNA reads TGTGCCAGCAGCTTTGGGACAGGGAGTAACTATGGCTACACCTTC. The encoded protein is CASSFGTGSNYGYTF.

CDR3 in amino acids: CASSDFRVGGELFF. The CDR3 DNA reads TGTGCCAGTAGTGATTTCAGGGTGGGCGGGGAGCTGTTTTTT. The rearrangement links TRBV19 to TRBJ2-2, with a tentative D call TRBD1 (5 bases). Germline assignment: CDR1 LNHDA and CDR2 SQIVND (reference sequence). Trimming removed 5 bases from V and 7 bases from J, with 14 bases in between. This CDR3 contains 14 residues.

The chain couples TRBV7-3 to TRBJ2-1; a weak D match, TRBD1 (5 bases). Per germline, CDR1 SGHTA and CDR2 FQGTGA. Trimming left V 0 bases short and J 3 bases short, with 9 bases between. CDR3 size: 15 residues. CDR3 nucleotide sequence: TGTGCCAGCAGCTTAACGCGACAGAGCTACAATGAGCAGTTCTTC. As protein: CASSLTRQSYNEQFF.

The CDR3, as DNA: TGTGCCAGCAGCTTCGGAGGCAACTATGGCTACACCTTC. Translated, it gives CASSFGGNYGYTF. The rearrangement uses TRBV7-2 and TRBJ1-2; D is ambiguous. V was trimmed by 3 bases and J by 2 bases, leaving 7 bases between them. CDR1 is SGHTA, CDR2 FQGNSA, per germline. The CDR3 consists of 13 residues.

This clone is medium-sized in the sample. The chain uses TRBV19 and TRBJ2-1; D is possibly TRBD1 (6 bases). Germline CDR1 LNHDA, CDR2 SQIVND (reference sequence). V lost 9 bases, J lost 1 base, and 16 bases lay in between. The CDR3 loop spans 15 amino acids. The CDR3 loop reads CASEQGTSSYNEQFF. DNA for the CDR3: TGTGCCAGCGAACAGGGAACTAGTTCCTACAATGAGCAGTTCTTC.

The chain carries TRBV29-1 and TRBJ2-3, with D maybe TRBD1 (6 bases). Germline CDR1 is SQVTM and CDR2 is ANQGSEA. The CDR3 is 13 residues long. Deletions cut 8 bases from V and 3 bases from J, with 15 bases between. The CDR3 DNA follows: TGCAGCTCATGGGCAGGGGCGACAGATACGCAGTATTTT. Residues: CSSWAGATDTQYF.

This clone was observed a handful of times. V usage is TRBV29-1 and J usage is TRBJ2-7; 7 bases are shared with TRBD1. Unmatched junction bases numbered 3, after V lost 6 bases and J lost 4 bases. The V gene's germline CDR1 is SQVTM and CDR2 ANQGSEA. The CDR3 is made up of 11 amino acids. CDR3 nucleotide sequence: TGCAGCGTGGGGACAGATTACGAGCAGTACTTC. Its translation is CSVGTDYEQYF.

This chain uses TRBV9 with TRBJ1-1; D might be TRBD1 (5 bases). Germline CDR1 SGDLS, CDR2 YYNGEE. The CDR3 has 14 residues. Trimming pared 0 bases from V and 7 bases from J, leaving 13 bases between. The CDR3 DNA is TGTGCCAGCAGCGTAGACGGGGGTTGGGATGAAGCTTTCTTT. It translates to CASSVDGGWDEAFF.

DNA for the CDR3: TGTGCCAGCAACCCGGGACTAGCGGACTACAATGAGCAGTTCTTC. Encoded protein: CASNPGLADYNEQFF. V usage is TRBV9 and J usage is TRBJ2-1, with 11 bases aligning to TRBD2. V lost 6 bases, J lost 3 bases, and 5 bases stayed unmatched. The germline gives CDR1 SGDLS, CDR2 YYNGEE. This CDR3 is 15 amino acids long.

This sequence joins TRBV7-8 and TRBJ1-3; D is unresolved. The CDR3 length is 17 residues. Trimming pared 3 bases from V and 0 bases from J, leaving 15 bases between. Germline V lookup: CDR1 SGHVS, CDR2 FQNEAQ. Here the CDR3 reads CASSFGRRGNSGNTIYF. The CDR3 DNA follows: TGTGCCAGCAGCTTCGGGCGACGAGGGAACTCTGGAAACACCATATATTTT. Full variable domain (missing parts from reference TRBV7-8 and TRBJ1-3): GAGVSQSPRYKVAKRGQDVALRCDPISGHVSLFWYQQALGQGPEFLTYFQNEAQLDKSGLPSDRFFAERPEGSVSTLKIQRTQQEDSAVYLCASSFGRRGNSGNTIYFGEGSWLTVV.

This sequence joins TRBV19 and TRBJ2-7; maybe TRBD2 (5 bases). The CDR3 runs 13 residues. V lost 5 bases and J lost 0, with 8 bases in between. Germline loops: CDR1 LNHDA, CDR2 SQIVND (reference sequence). The CDR3 DNA follows: TGTGCCAGTAGTTGGGAGAGCTCCTACGAGCAGTACTTC. Its protein is CASSWESSYEQYF. Full variable domain (rest looked up from reference TRBV19 and TRBJ2-7): DGGITQSPKYLFRKEGQNVTLSCEQNLNHDAMYWYRQDPGQGLRLIYYSQIVNDFQKGDIAEGYSVSREKKESFPLTVTSAQKNPTAFYLCASSWESSYEQYFGPGTRLTVT.

The chain links TRBV5-5 to TRBJ2-6, with D perhaps matching TRBD1 (5 bases). V lost 6 bases and J lost 3, with 13 bases in between. The CDR3 spans 15 residues. Germline CDR1 and CDR2: SGHKS and YYEKEE (reference sequence). The CDR3 is CASTFEGVGANVLTF. CDR3 DNA: TGTGCCAGCACCTTTGAAGGGGTTGGGGCCAACGTCCTGACTTTC.

There are a few counts of this clone. Relative to the germline gene, one junction end is altered; a read error may explain this. This chain uses TRBV7-3 with TRBJ1-5; no clear D gene. Germline V lookup: CDR1 SGHTA, CDR2 FQGTGA. This CDR3 contains 13 residues. CDR3 sequence reads: CASSVTSAQPQHF. DNA of the CDR3: TGTGCCAGCAGCGTAACCAGTGCCCAGCCCCAGCATTTT.

CDR3 DNA: TGTGCCAGTATGAATTCCGGGGGGAGCTACGAGCAGTACTTC. This gives the protein CASMNSGGSYEQYF. J is TRBJ2-7 and V is TRBV19, with 7 bases identical to TRBD2. Trimming cost V 7 bases and J 3 bases; bases outside gene matches: 9. Germline V gives CDR1 LNHDA, CDR2 SQIVND (reference sequence). The CDR3 has 14 amino acids.

This chain links TRBV5-1 with TRBJ2-1; 9 positions agree with TRBD2. Trimming at V came to 2 bases and at J to 5 bases, leaving 5 bases not matched to a gene. The germline V gene encodes CDR1 SGHRS and CDR2 YFSETQ. The CDR3 is 15 amino acids. The CDR3, as DNA: TGCGCCAGCAGCTTCCTAGCGGGGATACACAATGAGCAGTTCTTC. Translating gives CASSFLAGIHNEQFF. Full variable domain (rest looked up from reference TRBV5-1 and TRBJ2-1): KAGVTQTPRYLIKTRGQQVTLSCSPISGHRSVSWYQQTPGQGLQFLFEYFSETQRNKGNFPGRFSGRQFSNSRSEMNVSTLELGDSALYLCASSFLAGIHNEQFFGPGTRLTVL.